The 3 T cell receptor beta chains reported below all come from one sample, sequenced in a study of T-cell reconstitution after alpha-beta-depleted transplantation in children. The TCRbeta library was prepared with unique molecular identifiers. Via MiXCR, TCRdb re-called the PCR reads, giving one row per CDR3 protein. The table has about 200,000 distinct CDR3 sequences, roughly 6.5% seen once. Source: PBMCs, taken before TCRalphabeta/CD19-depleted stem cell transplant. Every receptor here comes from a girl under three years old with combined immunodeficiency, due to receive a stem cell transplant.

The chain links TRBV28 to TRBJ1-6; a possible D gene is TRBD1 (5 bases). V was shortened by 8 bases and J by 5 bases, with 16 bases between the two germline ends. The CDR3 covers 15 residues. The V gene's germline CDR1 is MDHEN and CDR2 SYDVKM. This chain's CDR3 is CASQTGTANNSPLHF. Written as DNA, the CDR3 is TGTGCCAGCCAAACCGGGACCGCGAATAATTCACCCCTCCACTTT.

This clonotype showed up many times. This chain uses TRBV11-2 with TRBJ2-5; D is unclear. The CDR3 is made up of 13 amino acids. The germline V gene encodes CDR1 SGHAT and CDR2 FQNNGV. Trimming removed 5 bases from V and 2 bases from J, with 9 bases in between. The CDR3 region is CASSILGQETQYF. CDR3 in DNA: TGTGCCAGCAGCATTCTAGGGCAAGAGACCCAGTACTTC.

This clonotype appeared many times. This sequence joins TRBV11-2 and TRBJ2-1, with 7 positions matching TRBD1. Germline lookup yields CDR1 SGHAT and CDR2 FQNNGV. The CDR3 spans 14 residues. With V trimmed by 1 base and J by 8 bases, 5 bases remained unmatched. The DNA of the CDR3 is TGTGCCAGCAGCTTAGCTACAGGGGTTTATGAGCAGTTCTTC. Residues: CASSLATGVYEQFF.